Presented here are 9 T cell receptor beta chains from one specimen sequenced in a study of blood T cell repertoires in COVID-19. Using immunoSEQ multiplex PCR, the repertoire was profiled, and TCRdb retains in-frame clones only, with some absent. The table shows over 300,000 clones, with approximately 88% occurring only once. Sequenced input: peripheral blood. All receptors derive from a young man who had recovered from COVID-19.

V is TRBV6-6 and J is TRBJ1-2; weak D call: TRBD1 (6 bases). V was trimmed by 6 bases and J by 6 bases, leaving 11 bases between them. This CDR3 has 12 residues. Germline V gives CDR1 MNHNY, CDR2 SVGAGI (reference sequence). CDR3 amino acids: CASRDSPNGYTF. The DNA for the CDR3 is TGTGCCAGCAGGGACAGTCCAAATGGCTACACCTTC.

The rearrangement joins TRBV7-2 to TRBJ1-2; a possible D gene is TRBD1 (6 bases). Germline CDR1 and CDR2: SGHTA and FQGNSA. CDR3 length: 14 amino acids. V lost 5 bases, J lost 6 bases, and 16 bases lay in between. CDR3 DNA: TGTGCCAGCAGCCCGCGAGGAGAGGGGGATGGCTACACCTTC. Its protein is CASSPRGEGDGYTF.

This chain links TRBV15 with TRBJ1-1; 7 nucleotides line up with TRBD1. Germline loops: CDR1 LNHNV, CDR2 YYDKDF (reference sequence). This CDR3 is built from 13 residues. V shed 5 bases, J shed 8 bases, and the junction held 8 bases outside the gene matches. CDR3: CATSQEQGREAFF. The CDR3 DNA is TGTGCCACCAGCCAGGAACAGGGGCGGGAAGCTTTCTTT.

The CDR3 DNA sequence: TGTGCCACCCTCGGGGGTTCGATGAACACTGAAGCTTTCTTT. Its protein product is CATLGGSMNTEAFF. This sequence joins TRBV10-3 and TRBJ1-1, with a possible D match to TRBD1 (5 bases). CDR3 length equals 14 residues. Trimming removed 10 bases at V and 0 bases at J, with 15 bases between. Germline V lookup: CDR1 ENHRY, CDR2 SYGVKD.

The chain links TRBV4-2 to TRBJ1-6; D ambiguous. Germline V CDR1 and CDR2: LGHNA, YNFKEQ. V dropped 0 bases and J dropped 6 bases, with 12 bases sitting between them. This CDR3 has 16 amino acids. In DNA form, the CDR3 reads TGTGCCAGCAGCCAAGATCTAACAGCCGCTAATTCACCCCTCCACTTT. As protein: CASSQDLTAANSPLHF.

This clone showed up just once. This chain connects TRBV27 to TRBJ1-1, with D hard to call. Germline lookup yields CDR1 MNHEY and CDR2 SMNVEV (reference sequence). The CDR3 extends over 13 amino acids. V gave up 3 bases and J gave up 4 bases, with 9 bases separating them. CDR3 sequence: CASSFRRGTEAFF. CDR3 nucleotide sequence: TGTGCCAGCAGTTTTCGGCGAGGCACTGAAGCTTTCTTT.

The rearrangement links TRBV14 to TRBJ1-4; 7 bases are a match to TRBD1. This CDR3 has 16 residues. Germline loops: CDR1 SGHDN, CDR2 FVKESK. Trimming took 3 bases from V and 3 from J; bases not matched to a gene: 7. The CDR3 DNA is TGTGCCAGCAGCCACCCCTTACAGGGGTCTAATGAAAAACTGTTTTTT. Translation: CASSHPLQGSNEKLFF.

The V call is TRBV4-1, the J call TRBJ1-2; TRBD1 might be the D (5 bases). The CDR3 totals 16 residues. V shed 0 bases and J shed 4 bases, with 15 bases lying between them. Germline V gene lookup returns CDR1 MGHRA and CDR2 YSYEKL. CDR3 region: CASSQETQGKGYGYTF. DNA for the CDR3: TGCGCCAGCAGCCAAGAAACCCAGGGTAAGGGCTATGGCTACACCTTC.

The J gene is TRBJ2-3, the V gene TRBV7-3, with 11 positions matching TRBD2. Germline lookup yields CDR1 SGHTA and CDR2 FQGTGA. The V gene end was trimmed by 1 base and the J gene end by 4 bases; junction bases not matched to a gene: 7. The CDR3 length is 17 residues. The CDR3 sequence is CASSLSLAGGWADTQYF. The CDR3 DNA reads as TGTGCCAGCAGCTTAAGTCTAGCGGGAGGTTGGGCAGATACGCAGTATTTT.